Presented here are 17 T cell receptor beta chains from one specimen sequenced in a study of human T cells and chemical hapten exposure. Sample time point: pre-sensitization, week 0. Specified treatment: therapeutic diphenylcyclopropenone sensitization with weekly scalp DPC. From the RACE reads, TCRdb called clonotypes with MiXCR, one entry per CDR3 protein. This sample has approximately 320,000 distinct CDR3 sequences, with around 5.5% found just once. This specimen was whole blood, taken in connection with sensitization to the hapten diphenylcyclopropenone (DPC). Every receptor here comes from a woman younger than 35 with alopecia areata. Some clones in this sample may be carry-over from other donors' samples.

At least ten counts were recorded for this clonotype. The CDR3 region is CASSEWGGQKSEQYF. Written as DNA, the CDR3 is TGTGCCAGCAGTGAATGGGGAGGGCAGAAGTCCGAGCAGTACTTC. J is TRBJ2-7 and V is TRBV25-1; 7 bases map to TRBD2. The germline V gene has CDR1 MGHDK and CDR2 SYGVNS. Losses at the gene ends were 1 base for V and 6 bases for J; bases not matched to a gene: 9. This CDR3 region has 15 residues.

This clonotype has at least ten counts. The chain joins TRBV10-3 to TRBJ2-3; TRBD2 aligns across 9 bases. Germline values: CDR1 ENHRY, CDR2 SYGVKD. The CDR3 totals 18 residues. V gave up 0 bases and J gave up 6 bases; unmatched junction bases: 13. CDR3 nucleotide sequence: TGTGCCATCAGTGAGTCCCGCTCTAGCGGGGCCTTCGGGGATACGCAGTATTTT. Translating it yields CAISESRSSGAFGDTQYF.

This clonotype has ten or more counts. The J gene is TRBJ1-5, the V gene TRBV20-1; 11 bases match TRBD1. Per the germline V gene, CDR1 is DFQATT and CDR2 is SNEGSKA (reference sequence). J gave up 3 bases and V 3 bases, and 7 bases lay outside the gene matches. This CDR3 contains 16 residues. The CDR3 reads CSASSGQGGYNQPQHF. In DNA, the CDR3 is TGCAGTGCTAGTTCGGGACAGGGGGGCTACAATCAGCCCCAGCATTTT.

In its sample, this clonotype was seen many times. The V call is TRBV28, the J call TRBJ2-7; TRBD1 aligns across 8 bases. Trimming removed 4 bases from V and 3 bases from J; junction bases left unmatched: 11. Germline-derived CDR1 and CDR2 are MDHEN and SYDVKM. The CDR3 loop spans 16 amino acids. In DNA form, the CDR3 reads TGTGCCAGCAGTTCGATTATGACAGGGGCCGGCTACGAGCAGTACTTC. Translated, it gives CASSSIMTGAGYEQYF.

In its sample, this clonotype was seen a few times. The V gene is TRBV29-1, the J gene TRBJ2-6; 10 bases match TRBD1. Germline CDR1 reads SQVTM; CDR2 reads ANQGSEA. The CDR3 has 15 amino acids. Trimming at V came to 6 bases and at J to 1 base, leaving 3 bases not matched to a gene. CDR3 in amino acids: CSVTGGISGANVLTF. The CDR3 DNA follows: TGCAGCGTGACAGGGGGCATATCTGGGGCCAACGTCCTGACTTTC. Filled out from reference TRBV29-1 and TRBJ2-6, the complete variable domain reads SAVISQKPSRDICQRGTSLTIQCQVDSQVTMMFWYRQQPGQSLTLIATANQGSEATYESGFVIDKFPISRPNLTFSTLTVSNMSPEDSSIYLCSVTGGISGANVLTFGAGSRLTVL.

In this sample, this clonotype turned up a few times. The J gene is TRBJ2-5, the V gene TRBV28; tentatively, D is TRBD1 (5 bases). Trimming stripped 3 bases from V and 2 bases from J, with 10 bases between. In germline, CDR1 is MDHEN, CDR2 SYDVKM. The CDR3 has 14 amino acids. CDR3 amino acids: CASSFFTGQETQYF. CDR3 coding DNA: TGTGCCAGCAGTTTTTTTACAGGTCAAGAGACCCAGTACTTC.

This chain connects TRBV6-2 or TRBV6-3 to TRBJ2-1; the D is unclear. The V gene lost 7 bases and the J gene lost 5 bases, with 12 bases spanning the gap. Germline CDR1 is MNHEY and CDR2 is SVGEGT. This CDR3 has 13 residues. The CDR3 protein is CASTEGWNNEQFF. DNA of the CDR3: TGTGCCAGCACCGAAGGCTGGAACAATGAGCAGTTCTTC.

This clonotype was detected ten times or more. V usage is TRBV27 and J usage is TRBJ2-7; TRBD1 aligns across 8 bases. With V trimmed by 4 bases and J by 3 bases, 5 bases remained unmatched. This CDR3 contains 14 residues. Germline values: CDR1 MNHEY, CDR2 SMNVEV (reference sequence). CDR3 in amino acids: CASSWGRGLYEQYF. The CDR3 region has the DNA TGTGCCAGCAGTTGGGGCAGGGGGCTCTACGAGCAGTACTTC.

This clonotype has a count of ten or more. The J gene is TRBJ2-3, the V gene TRBV20-1; D is perhaps TRBD1 (6 bases). Per the germline V gene, CDR1 is DFQATT and CDR2 is SNEGSKA (reference sequence). V was clipped by 3 bases and J by 3 bases, with 16 bases between them. The CDR3 covers 15 residues. This CDR3 reads CSARAMAGATDTQYF. The CDR3 region has the DNA TGCAGTGCTAGGGCCATGGCAGGGGCGACAGATACGCAGTATTTT.

This clonotype was seen more than once but under ten times. The chain has TRBV7-9 and TRBJ1-5, with D unresolved. Germline assignment: CDR1 SEHNR and CDR2 FQNEAQ (reference sequence). Trimming cost V 5 bases and J 1 base, with 9 bases left between them. The CDR3 is made up of 14 amino acids. The CDR3 spells CASSKTDSNQPQHF. The CDR3 nucleotides are TGTGCCAGCAGCAAGACTGACAGCAATCAGCCCCAGCATTTT.

In its sample, this clonotype was seen many times. The V call is TRBV28, the J call TRBJ2-7; no clear D gene. V lost 2 bases and J 2 bases, leaving 13 bases between the germline ends. CDR1 MDHEN and CDR2 SYDVKM come from the germline V gene. The CDR3 totals 15 residues. CDR3 DNA: TGTGCCAGCAGTTTAATCGGCCAGAGTACCTACGAGCAGTACTTC. Translating it yields CASSLIGQSTYEQYF.

This clonotype was picked up a small number of times. The V call is TRBV7-2, the J call TRBJ2-2; a possible D gene is TRBD1 (6 bases). Germline V gene lookup returns CDR1 SGHTA and CDR2 FQGNSA. The V gene lost 3 bases and the J gene lost 2 bases, with 10 bases spanning the gap. The CDR3 consists of 15 residues. The CDR3, as DNA: TGTGCCAGCAGCTTCCGACAGGCCAACACCGGGGAGCTGTTTTTT. Translating gives CASSFRQANTGELFF.

Worth noting for this clonotype: A much larger clone is a single base away; this may be a read error. The rearrangement links TRBV6-2 or TRBV6-3 to TRBJ2-1, with no clear D. This CDR3 region has 11 residues. Deletions cut 6 bases from V and 7 bases from J, with 7 bases between. Germline assignment: CDR1 MNHEY and CDR2 SVGEGT. As DNA, the CDR3 is TGTGCCAGCAGGGCTGGGAATGAGCAGTTCTTC. Protein sequence: CASRAGNEQFF.

This clonotype was counted at least ten times. J is TRBJ1-1 and V is TRBV10-3; 9 bases are a match to TRBD1. The CDR3 has 14 residues. The V segment lost 6 bases and the J segment 4 bases; nucleotides outside the gene matches: 6. Germline V CDR1 and CDR2: ENHRY, SYGVKD. CDR3 region: CAISAQGAVTEAFF. CDR3 DNA: TGTGCCATCAGCGCACAGGGGGCGGTCACTGAAGCTTTCTTT.

This clonotype was seen at least ten times. This rearrangement joins TRBV14 to TRBJ1-2; D not resolved. The CDR3 has 14 residues. Germline loops: CDR1 SGHDN, CDR2 FVKESK. V lost 0 bases, J lost 1 base, and 6 bases lay in between. This CDR3 reads CASSQDGNNYGYTF. In DNA, the CDR3 is TGTGCCAGCAGCCAAGACGGAAATAACTATGGCTACACCTTC.

The J gene is TRBJ1-4, the V gene TRBV4-3; no clear D. Looked up from germline, CDR1 is LGHNA and CDR2 is YSLEER. This CDR3 is built from 12 residues. Deletions cut 8 bases from V and 5 bases from J, with 9 bases between. The CDR3 bases are TGCGCCAGCGGCGAGACGAATGAAAAACTGTTTTTT. As protein: CASGETNEKLFF.

The table lists this clonotype with a count of one. This chain links TRBV7-2 with TRBJ2-1; a weak D match, TRBD1 (6 bases). Germline CDR1 and CDR2: SGHTA and FQGNSA. CDR3 length: 13 residues. V was pared by 4 bases and J by 5 bases, with 9 bases between. CDR3 bases: TGTGCCAGCAGCTGGACAGCCCACAATGAGCAGTTCTTC. Amino acid sequence: CASSWTAHNEQFF.